What follows are 16 T cell receptor beta chains derived from one specimen sequenced in a study of OX40 agonist ivuxolimab in advanced cancers. TCRdb's table, derived via immunoSEQ multiplex PCR, lists solely in-frame clones and lacks some. The sample consists of under 90,000 clones, roughly 88% of them appearing once. This sample comprised CD4+ or CD8+ T cells sorted from blood, obtained in a trial of the OX40 agonist ivuxolimab. All receptors derive from an adult with an advanced solid tumor such as melanoma, head and neck, liver or kidney cancer.

The chain joins TRBV7-9 to TRBJ1-2; the D gene is possibly TRBD1 (6 bases). This CDR3 comprises 15 residues. Germline CDR1 and CDR2: SEHNR and FQNEAQ (reference sequence). V gave up 2 bases and J gave up 3 bases, with 13 bases separating them. The CDR3 sequence is CASSLRGRGDYGYTF. The CDR3, as DNA: TGTGCCAGCAGCTTACGGGGGCGCGGGGACTATGGCTACACCTTC.

This rearrangement joins TRBV2 to TRBJ1-2; D is ambiguous. This CDR3 is 13 amino acids long. Germline V lookup: CDR1 SNHLY, CDR2 FYNNEI. The V and J ends lost 8 bases and 1 base respectively, with 11 bases between them. CDR3 residues: CASRVWGNYGYTF. The CDR3 region has the DNA TGTGCCAGCCGGGTTTGGGGTAACTATGGCTACACCTTC. The full variable domain, with the rest looked up from reference TRBV2 and TRBJ1-2, is EPEVTQTPSHQVTQMGQEVILRCVPISNHLYFYWYRQILGQKVEFLVSFYNNEISEKSEIFDDQFSVERPDGSNFTLKIRSTKLEDSAMYFCASRVWGNYGYTFGSGTRLTVV.

This clone was seen only once. The V and J genes are TRBV7-2 and TRBJ1-5, with no clear D. Between the trimmed V and J ends, which lost 2 bases and 5 bases, there was a span of 7 bases. CDR1 is SGHTA, CDR2 FQGNSA, per germline. The CDR3 consists of 13 residues. The CDR3 protein is CASSLQRDQPQHF. CDR3 DNA sequence: TGTGCCAGCAGCTTACAAAGAGATCAGCCCCAGCATTTT.

This clone has only one observation. The chain combines TRBV10-3 with TRBJ2-3; D call uncertain. CDR1 is ENHRY and CDR2 is SYGVKD in the germline V gene. CDR3 length: 15 amino acids. The germline V and J ends were trimmed by 0 bases and 1 base, with 8 bases remaining between them. CDR3 protein: CAISESYWGTDTQYF. CDR3 in DNA: TGTGCCATCAGTGAGTCCTACTGGGGCACAGATACGCAGTATTTT.

This clone was seen a handful of times. In DNA, the CDR3 is TGTGCTAGTGGTTTGGTCCAGGGATGGCATCAGCCCCAGCATTTT. Protein sequence: CASGLVQGWHQPQHF. The chain combines TRBV12-5 with TRBJ1-5; TRBD1 might be the D (5 bases). Germline-derived CDR1 and CDR2 are LGHNT and FRNRAP. The CDR3 is made up of 15 amino acids. V was pared by 0 bases and J by 5 bases, with 11 bases between.

This clone is a singleton in its sample. This chain uses TRBV27 with TRBJ2-7, with no clear D. CDR1 and CDR2 (germline): MNHEY, SMNVEV (reference sequence). The V gene lost 5 bases and the J gene lost 0 bases, with 5 bases spanning the gap. CDR3 length equals 12 residues. CDR3 residues: CASSRDSYEQYF. The DNA for the CDR3 is TGTGCCAGCAGTCGAGACTCCTACGAGCAGTACTTC.

V and J are TRBV9 and TRBJ1-2, with D hard to call. Deletions cut 4 bases from V and 3 bases from J, with 10 bases between. Germline values: CDR1 SGDLS, CDR2 YYNGEE. CDR3 length: 13 amino acids. This CDR3 is CASSNPMDYGYTF. For the CDR3, the DNA is TGTGCCAGCAGCAACCCCATGGACTATGGCTACACCTTC.

The chain couples TRBV5-4 to TRBJ2-7; D is undetermined. The CDR3 is 12 amino acids. The germline V gene has CDR1 SGHNT and CDR2 YYREEE (reference sequence). With 4 bases removed from V and 0 bases from J, the gap between germline ends came to 5 bases. This CDR3 reads CASSLLSYEQYF. The CDR3 nucleotides are TGTGCCAGCAGCCTCCTCTCCTACGAGCAGTACTTC.

The V gene is TRBV19, the J gene TRBJ1-5; no firm D call. V lost 3 bases and J lost 2, with 8 bases in between. The germline CDR1 and CDR2 sequences are LNHDA and SQIVND (reference sequence). The CDR3 totals 14 residues. CDR3 amino acids: CASSIAGGNQPQHF. DNA of the CDR3: TGTGCCAGTAGTATTGCGGGAGGCAATCAGCCCCAGCATTTT.

The V gene is TRBV14, the J gene TRBJ1-3; TRBD1 aligns across 8 bases. Germline V gives CDR1 SGHDN, CDR2 FVKESK. V shed 3 bases, J shed 4 bases, and the junction held 5 bases outside the gene matches. The CDR3 runs to 15 residues. Here the CDR3 reads CASSHLGTGGNTIYF. The CDR3 DNA is TGTGCCAGCAGCCATCTTGGGACAGGAGGAAACACCATATATTTT.

V usage is TRBV28 and J usage is TRBJ2-3; 10 bases align to TRBD1. The CDR3 is 16 amino acids. Per germline, CDR1 MDHEN and CDR2 SYDVKM. V lost 5 bases to trimming and J lost 5 bases; unmatched junction nucleotides: 10. As DNA, the CDR3 is TGTGCCAGCAGTCACCCGGGACAGGGGTTGAAAGATACGCAGTATTTT. It is translated as CASSHPGQGLKDTQYF.

This sequence joins TRBV5-5 and TRBJ2-3; D gene ambiguous. The CDR3 totals 15 residues. Deletions cut 4 bases from V and 5 bases from J, with 17 bases between. Germline loops: CDR1 SGHKS, CDR2 YYEKEE (reference sequence). CDR3 nucleotide sequence: TGTGCCAGCAGCGGCTCGGCCACTTTCGGAGATACGCAGTATTTT. The encoded protein is CASSGSATFGDTQYF.

This clone has a single count. The chain joins TRBV5-5 to TRBJ1-1, with TRBD1 identical over 8 bases. Losses at the gene ends were 5 bases for V and 9 bases for J; bases not matched to a gene: 9. The CDR3 extends over 13 amino acids. Per germline, CDR1 SGHKS and CDR2 YYEKEE (reference sequence). CDR3 DNA: TGTGCCAGCAGTCAGCAGGGGGCGGACCAAGCTTTCTTT. Residues: CASSQQGADQAFF. Variable domain in full (rest from reference TRBV5-5 and TRBJ1-1): DAGVTQSPTHLIKTRGQQVTLRCSPISGHKSVSWYQQVLGQGPQFIFQYYEKEERGRGNFPDRFSARQFPNYSSELNVNALLLGDSALYLCASSQQGADQAFFGQGTRLTVV.

V and J are TRBV6-5 and TRBJ2-5, with D unclear. With 5 bases removed from V and 2 bases from J, the gap between germline ends came to 6 bases. The CDR3 has 12 residues. CDR1 MNHEY and CDR2 SVGAGI come from the germline V gene. The CDR3 sequence is CASSEQQETQYF. The CDR3 DNA reads as TGTGCCAGCAGTGAACAGCAAGAGACCCAGTACTTC.

The DNA of the CDR3 is TGTGCCAGCAGCCAAGCATTCCGGCGGCCTGACACCGGGGAGCTGTTTTTT. Its translation: CASSQAFRRPDTGELFF. The V and J genes are TRBV4-2 and TRBJ2-2; D call uncertain. V was pared by 1 base and J by 3 bases, with 15 bases between. This CDR3 has 17 amino acids. The germline V gene encodes CDR1 LGHNA and CDR2 YNFKEQ.

This rearrangement joins TRBV14 to TRBJ1-2, with 10 bases lining up with TRBD1. V lost 6 bases and J lost 4; bases outside the gene matches: 11. CDR1 is SGHDN, CDR2 FVKESK, per germline. CDR3 length: 16 residues. The DNA for the CDR3 is TGTGCCAGCAGAAGGGGGACAGGGGCCCCTCGCTATGGCTACACCTTC. Translated: CASRRGTGAPRYGYTF.